The present T cell receptor (beta chain) was sequenced within a study of shared clonotypes between healthy human individuals. Trimming took off 5 bases at V and 0 bases at J, with 10 bases between the two ends. Germline CDR1 and CDR2: LNHNV and YYDKDF (reference sequence). This CDR3 region has 14 residues. The assay was immunoSEQ multiplex PCR, and TCRdb's table has in-frame clones only and misses some. The profile shows about half a million clones, approximately 81% of them singletons. The TCR sequence derives from a woman in her forties in good health. Some clones in this sample may be carry-over from other donors' samples. This rearrangement joins TRBV15 to TRBJ1-1; D unclear. Sequenced input: PBMCs. CDR3 sequence (DNA): TGTGCCACCAGCTTGGGTCGGTTGAACACTGAAGCTTTCTTT. Its translation: CATSLGRLNTEAFF.